The sequence of this T cell receptor beta chain was determined in a study of blood T cell repertoires in COVID-19. Whole-study context: COVID-19 samples collected from the United States, Italy and Spain covered acute and convalescent phases. T cells, B-cell-depleted T cells, or PBMCs supplied cDNA or gDNA.

The germline V gene has CDR1 SGHTA and CDR2 FQGTGA. The CDR3 loop spans 14 amino acids. Germline trimming cut 5 bases from V and 5 bases from J; bases unmatched to any gene: 7. Authors' analysis steps: Amplifying reference gene primers gave estimates of nucleated cell counts. The table came from immunoSEQ multiplex PCR; TCRdb's copy has only in-frame clones and leaves some out. That table gives V, J and clone size, and the DNA gave D and trimming. The table includes approximately 190,000 clones, roughly four fifths detected once. This rearrangement joins TRBV7-3 to TRBJ1-1; 8 nucleotides match TRBD1. Sample: peripheral blood. The TCR comes from a middle-aged woman with acute or convalescent COVID-19. DNA of the CDR3: TGTGCCAGCAGCCCCGACCGGACAGGGACTGAAGCTTTCTTT. This sequence encodes CASSPDRTGTEAFF.